One sample yielded the 25 T cell receptor beta chains listed below, sequenced in a study of T-cell memory formation after mild COVID-19. A single record per CDR3 protein comes from TCRdb applying MiXCR to the 5' RACE reads. The table includes just under 350,000 distinct CDR3 sequences, 13% detected once. Material for sequencing was PBMCs or a T cell subset sorted from them (not recorded which). The receptor source for this set is a man aged 18 to 29 who had mild COVID-19 (a few samples of this study predate the infection). Cell type and time point are not known.

There are a few counts of this clonotype. V gene TRBV20-1 combines with J gene TRBJ1-1, with D uncertain. The length of the CDR3 is 15 residues. CDR1 and CDR2 (germline): DFQATT, SNEGSKA (reference sequence). V lost 0 bases and J 1 base, leaving 12 bases between the germline ends. CDR3 residues: CSARDSPVRNTEAFF. CDR3 in DNA: TGCAGTGCTAGAGATTCGCCGGTTAGGAACACTGAAGCTTTCTTT.

This clonotype came up a few times. This sequence joins TRBV12-3 or TRBV12-4 and TRBJ2-6, with D hard to call. V was pared by 1 base and J by 4 bases, with 14 bases between. The CDR3 runs to 17 residues. CDR3 region: CASSLVHMAAGANVLTF. In DNA form, the CDR3 reads TGTGCCAGCAGTTTAGTTCACATGGCAGCGGGGGCCAACGTCCTGACTTTC.

This clonotype was counted ten times or more. The rearrangement uses TRBV4-3 and TRBJ2-2, with 10 bases identical to TRBD2. Trimming cost V 0 bases and J 6 bases; bases outside gene matches: 4. The germline V gene encodes CDR1 LGHNA and CDR2 YSLEER. The CDR3 length is 16 residues. CDR3 DNA sequence: TGCGCCAGCAGCCAAGATCTAGCGGGGGCTCCCGGGGAGCTGTTTTTT. Encoded protein: CASSQDLAGAPGELFF.

This clonotype came up a few times. The V call is TRBV11-2, the J call TRBJ2-2; tentative D call: TRBD1 (6 bases). This CDR3 comprises 14 residues. Germline CDR1 is SGHAT and CDR2 is FQNNGV. The ends were cut back, 3 bases at V and 6 bases at J, with 11 bases in the middle. In DNA form, the CDR3 reads TGTGCCAGCAGCTTTATGGGGGCGGCCGGGGAGCTGTTTTTT. Translated: CASSFMGAAGELFF.

This clonotype came up many times. The gene calls are TRBV5-1 and TRBJ2-5; D perhaps matches TRBD1 (6 bases). This CDR3 is 17 amino acids long. V lost 0 bases and J 3 bases, leaving 18 bases between the germline ends. CDR1 SGHRS and CDR2 YFSETQ come from the germline V gene. CDR3 sequence reads: CASSLVPLDRIKETQYF. CDR3 nucleotide sequence: TGCGCCAGCAGCTTGGTACCACTGGACAGAATTAAAGAGACCCAGTACTTC.

This clonotype was observed at least ten times. The chain couples TRBV6-1 to TRBJ2-1; 9 nucleotides agree with TRBD2. In germline, CDR1 is MNHNS, CDR2 SASEGT. CDR3 length: 15 amino acids. V gave up 6 bases and J gave up 5 bases; unmatched junction bases: 8. The DNA for the CDR3 is TGTGCCAGCAGGACCCTTAGACTAGCGGACAATGAGCAGTTCTTC. Its protein product is CASRTLRLADNEQFF.

This chain links TRBV19 with TRBJ1-1; D might be TRBD1 (5 bases). This CDR3 contains 16 residues. V dropped 1 base and J dropped 3 bases, with 15 bases sitting between them. Germline CDR1 is LNHDA and CDR2 is SQIVND (reference sequence). CDR3 protein: CASSIVSGVRDTEAFF. The CDR3 DNA reads TGTGCCAGTAGTATAGTTTCGGGGGTACGAGACACTGAAGCTTTCTTT.

The chain has TRBV12-3 or TRBV12-4 and TRBJ2-1; 8 nucleotides line up with TRBD1. Trimming took 3 bases from V and 5 from J; bases not matched to a gene: 3. This CDR3 contains 14 residues. CDR3 DNA sequence: TGTGCCAGCAGTTTCAGGGGGCTCGACAATGAGCAGTTCTTC. This sequence encodes CASSFRGLDNEQFF.

The chain couples TRBV11-1 to TRBJ1-2; D is uncertain. CDR3 length: 14 residues. CDR1 is SGHAT and CDR2 is FQDESV in the germline V gene (reference sequence). The V end was cut by 5 bases, the J end by 6 bases, with 16 bases between. In DNA, the CDR3 is TGTGCCAGCAGCATGCGGGCCGTCGGGAATGGCTACACCTTC. This codes for CASSMRAVGNGYTF.

This chain uses TRBV6-2 or TRBV6-3 with TRBJ2-7; 8 positions match TRBD1. Per the germline V gene, CDR1 is MNHEY and CDR2 is SVGEGT. CDR3 length: 12 residues. V lost 9 bases and J lost 3; bases outside the gene matches: 4. The CDR3 DNA sequence: TGTGCCAGTGGACAGGGATTCTACGAGCAGTACGTC. As protein: CASGQGFYEQYV.

This clonotype was seen a few times. The J gene is TRBJ2-7, the V gene TRBV12-3 or TRBV12-4; D is unclear. The ends were cut back, 4 bases at V and 10 bases at J, with 11 bases in the middle. This CDR3 comprises 11 residues. CDR3 nucleotides: TGTGCCAGCAGTTCCAGAACGACTCAGTACTTC. Translating it yields CASSSRTTQYF.

This clonotype turned up a few times. J is TRBJ2-3 and V is TRBV6-2 or TRBV6-3, with D unresolved. Germline CDR1 reads MNHEY; CDR2 reads SVGEGT. The CDR3 runs to 14 residues. V lost 7 bases, J lost 3 bases, and 14 bases lay in between. CDR3 nucleotides: TGTGCCAGCAATCACGGGTACACGACAGATACGCAGTATTTT. This sequence encodes CASNHGYTTDTQYF.

The chain links TRBV20-1 to TRBJ2-7, with D perhaps matching TRBD1 or TRBD2 (5 bases each). This CDR3 is 15 amino acids long. V lost 4 bases and J lost 5, with 21 bases in between. Germline CDR1 and CDR2: DFQATT and SNEGSKA (reference sequence). The CDR3 region has the DNA TGCAGTGCTATCTACTTTGGGGGTTCTGGGCACGAGCAGTACTTC. Translated: CSAIYFGGSGHEQYF.

This clonotype has only a few counts. The CDR3 is CASSPPVWSGESQETQYF. CDR3 DNA sequence: TGTGCCAGCAGTCCCCCCGTTTGGAGCGGGGAGAGCCAAGAGACCCAGTACTTC. This sequence joins TRBV28 and TRBJ2-5, with 7 bases lining up with TRBD2. CDR3 size: 18 residues. Germline lookup yields CDR1 MDHEN and CDR2 SYDVKM. The J segment lost 1 base and the V segment lost 5 bases, leaving 16 bases of the junction unmatched.

The rearrangement links TRBV20-1 to TRBJ2-7, with D perhaps matching TRBD2 (6 bases). Germline V CDR1 and CDR2: DFQATT, SNEGSKA (reference sequence). V was pared by 0 bases and J by 6 bases, with 12 bases between. The CDR3 has 13 residues. The CDR3 DNA sequence: TGCAGTGCTAGAGAGGGCGGGGCCGGCGAGCAGTACGTC. Residues: CSAREGGAGEQYV.

The chain employs TRBV5-1 and TRBJ2-6; D gene unclear. CDR3 size: 15 residues. Trimming cost V 0 bases and J 0 bases, with 4 bases left between them. Germline V gene data show CDR1 as SGHRS and CDR2 as YFSETQ. The CDR3 DNA is TGCGCCAGCAGCTTGGGGGCCTCTGGGGCCAACGTCCTGACTTTC. Translating gives CASSLGASGANVLTF.

The CDR3 nucleotides are TGCAGTGCTAGTGGACAGCTCAATCAGCCCCAGCATTTT. The encoded protein is CSASGQLNQPQHF. This rearrangement joins TRBV20-1 to TRBJ1-5; D may be TRBD1 (6 bases). Germline CDR1 and CDR2: DFQATT and SNEGSKA (reference sequence). Between the trimmed V and J ends, which lost 3 bases and 3 bases, there was a span of 9 bases. The CDR3 is 13 residues long.

The table lists this clonotype with a few counts. The chain carries TRBV5-4 and TRBJ2-1; D perhaps matches TRBD1 (5 bases). With 0 bases removed from V and 10 bases from J, the gap between germline ends came to 11 bases. CDR1 is SGHNT, CDR2 YYREEE, per germline (reference sequence). This CDR3 comprises 13 residues. The CDR3 nucleotides read TGTGCCAGCAGCTTGGAGCAGGGATGGGAGCAGTTCTTC. This codes for CASSLEQGWEQFF.

The chain couples TRBV18 to TRBJ2-5; tentatively, D is TRBD2 (5 bases). Germline V lookup: CDR1 KGHSH, CDR2 LQKENI. The CDR3 is made up of 14 amino acids. V lost 0 bases to trimming and J lost 4 bases, with 9 bases between them. The CDR3 bases are TGTGCCAGCTCACCACCGGTAGGGAGAGAGACCCAGTACTTC. Translation gives CASSPPVGRETQYF.

This rearrangement joins TRBV7-3 to TRBJ2-1, with 9 bases aligning to TRBD2. J lost 6 bases, V lost 4 bases, and 10 bases had no gene match. The CDR3 totals 16 residues. Germline V gene data show CDR1 as SGHTA and CDR2 as FQGTGA. The CDR3 sequence: CASSSDRRGGFNEQFF. CDR3 DNA sequence: TGTGCCAGCAGCTCCGACCGGCGGGGGGGCTTCAATGAGCAGTTCTTC. Combining the CDR3 with reference TRBV7-3 and TRBJ2-1 gives the whole variable domain GAGVSQTPSNKVTEKGKYVELRCDPISGHTALYWYRQSLGQGPEFLIYFQGTGAADDSGLPNDRFFAVRPEGSVSTLKIQRTERGDSAVYLCASSSDRRGGFNEQFFGPGTRLTVL.

V usage is TRBV5-1 and J usage is TRBJ2-2; D is undetermined. CDR1 and CDR2 from the germline V gene are SGHRS and YFSETQ. The CDR3 consists of 14 residues. V was clipped by 5 bases and J by 0 bases, with 8 bases between them. This chain's CDR3 is CASRATPNTGELFF. CDR3 bases: TGCGCCAGCAGGGCCACACCGAACACCGGGGAGCTGTTTTTT.

This clonotype showed up just once. CDR3 DNA sequence: TGTGCCAGCAGCCAAGGACTGGGGTTAGGCAATCAGCCCCAGCATTTT. Translating gives CASSQGLGLGNQPQHF. V gene TRBV4-2 combines with J gene TRBJ1-5; no clear D gene. Between the trimmed V and J ends, which lost 1 base and 2 bases, there was a span of 12 bases. Germline V gene sequence: CDR1 LGHNA, CDR2 YNFKEQ. The CDR3 is 16 residues long.

The DNA for the CDR3 is TGTGCCAGCAGCTGGCCCTGGGGGAAAGGCGGGGAGCTGTTTTTT. Translating it yields CASSWPWGKGGELFF. V gene TRBV7-2 combines with J gene TRBJ2-2; D is perhaps TRBD1 or TRBD2 (5 bases each). Trimming took 4 bases from V and 7 from J, leaving 16 bases between them. The CDR3 covers 15 residues. Germline V lookup: CDR1 SGHTA, CDR2 FQGNSA.

The rearrangement uses TRBV20-1 and TRBJ2-7; no firm D call. Germline lookup yields CDR1 DFQATT and CDR2 SNEGSKA (reference sequence). CDR3 length: 14 amino acids. V lost 1 base and J lost 2, with 12 bases in between. As DNA, the CDR3 is TGCAGTGCTAGAGTGAAAGGGTCTACCTACGAGCAGTACTTC. As protein: CSARVKGSTYEQYF.

The V and J genes are TRBV11-2 and TRBJ2-7; D possibly corresponds to TRBD1 (6 bases). Trimming left V 3 bases short and J 3 bases short, with 15 bases between. The CDR3 is made up of 15 amino acids. Germline V gene sequence: CDR1 SGHAT, CDR2 FQNNGV. This chain's CDR3 is CASSFGGGGYYEQYV. CDR3 DNA sequence: TGTGCCAGCAGCTTCGGTGGGGGCGGCTACTACGAGCAGTACGTC.